The clone carrying this T cell receptor beta chain turned up a few times. This CDR3 is 15 amino acids long. With 4 bases clipped from V and 5 bases from J, the junction kept 10 bases outside the gene matches. Germline CDR1 reads LGHDT; CDR2 reads YNNKEL (reference sequence). TCRdb called the RT-PCR reads again in MiXCR, with one record for every CDR3 protein. The top ten clones hold just over 3.5% of a sample with about 700,000 distinct CDR3 sequences, 13% to 15% of them seen once. The chain joins TRBV3-1 to TRBJ2-5; 7 nucleotides match TRBD2. The specimen was memory CD4+ T cells from blood. This TCR came from a female donor in good health, serving as a healthy control. CDR3 sequence: CASSPLTGGSETQYF. Here the CDR3 DNA reads TGTGCCAGCAGCCCCTTGACGGGAGGTTCTGAGACCCAGTACTTC.